This entry is about one T cell receptor (beta chain). Its antigen is unknown. The sample belongs to a study of cytomegalovirus exposure and HLA in healthy donors. Study in general: The study's early data release held about 85 million unique TCRs from HLA-typed donors. Genotyping showed approximately 81% of hundreds of donors falling in the Caucasian-associated ancestry cluster.

Broader study findings: A later analysis reportedly identified an Asian-associated ancestry cluster as carrying fewer N-insertions than the roughly 670-donor mean. Later on, an analysis tied around 17,000 TCR beta sequences to HLA alleles at 0.05 false discovery rate.

PCR amplification relied on 60 Vbeta primers (plus 13 Jbeta primers). The table came from immunoSEQ multiplex PCR; TCRdb's copy has only in-frame clones and leaves some out. The sample includes 150,000 to 200,000 clones, roughly 87% of them seen just once. This TCR came from a man between 45 and 60 years old in good health and CMV-seropositive. Material for sequencing was PBMCs.

The CDR3 bases are TGTGCCAGCACCAGGGAGCTAGCGGGAGTGGGGAATGAGCAGTTCTTC. Translated, it gives CASTRELAGVGNEQFF. The chain is built from TRBV6-6 and TRBJ2-1; 10 nucleotides line up with TRBD2. Germline V gives CDR1 MNHNY, CDR2 SVGAGI (reference sequence). J gave up 7 bases and V 7 bases, and 13 bases lay outside the gene matches. The CDR3 totals 16 residues.